The source of this TCR beta chain is a study of CD8 T cells in ankylosing spondylitis. From the 5' RACE reads, TCRdb called clonotypes with MiXCR, one entry per CDR3 protein. The sample holds around 250,000 distinct CDR3 sequences, 9.5% to 12% seen once. This clonotype was seen ten or more times. Its antigen is as yet unknown. Trimming stripped 4 bases from V and 8 bases from J, with 11 bases between. Germline V gives CDR1 SQVTM, CDR2 ANQGSEA. CDR3 length equals 11 residues. Regarding the study as a whole: As reported, disease-linked clones showed significant enrichment in matched ankylosing spondylitis synovial fluid. Prior work had noted some motif variants in reactive arthritis blood and synovial fluid.

V gene TRBV29-1 combines with J gene TRBJ1-2; no reliable D call. This clonotype originated in a male donor with ankylosing spondylitis or in good health (not recorded which). Material for sequencing was blood, either unsorted or a sorted T cell fraction (not recorded which). CDR3 in amino acids: CSVAMGRGYTF. In nucleotides, the CDR3 is TGCAGCGTTGCAATGGGTAGGGGCTACACCTTC. Full variable domain (outside the CDR3, taken from reference TRBV29-1 and TRBJ1-2): SAVISQKPSRDICQRGTSLTIQCQVDSQVTMMFWYRQQPGQSLTLIATANQGSEATYESGFVIDKFPISRPNLTFSTLTVSNMSPEDSSIYLCSVAMGRGYTFGSGTRLTVV.